The sample holds a few counts of the clone carrying this T cell receptor (beta chain). These data belong to a study of human T cells and chemical hapten exposure. Individual cDNA molecules (in the library) carried attached unique molecular identifiers. TCRdb ran MiXCR on the RACE reads and lists one entry per CDR3 protein. The repertoire holds a few hundred thousand distinct CDR3 sequences, with approximately 5.1% as singletons. Indicated time point: patch test 1, 2 weeks after DPC sensitization. Treatment reported: therapeutic diphenylcyclopropenone sensitization with weekly scalp DPC. The specimen was whole blood, collected in connection with sensitization to the hapten diphenylcyclopropenone (DPC). The source of this sequence is a woman aged 45-60 years with alopecia areata. Some clones in this sample may be carry-over from other donors' samples.

This CDR3 is CAWSRKTPDGTDTQYF. CDR3 coding DNA: TGTGCCTGGAGTAGGAAGACGCCTGATGGCACAGATACGCAGTATTTT. This sequence joins TRBV30 and TRBJ2-3; D uncertain. V lost 2 bases, J lost 1 base, and 16 bases lay in between. CDR3 length: 16 residues. Looked up from germline, CDR1 is GTSNPN and CDR2 is SVGIG (reference sequence). The complete variable domain, with remaining parts taken from reference TRBV30 and TRBJ2-3, reads SQTIHQWPATLVQPVGSPLSLECTVEGTSNPNLYWYRQAAGRGLQLLFYSVGIGQISSEVPQNLSASRPQDRQFILSSKKLLLSDSGFYLCAWSRKTPDGTDTQYFGPGTRLTVL.